This T cell receptor (beta chain) was observed in a study of blood T cell repertoires in COVID-19. The overall study: Acute-phase and convalescent COVID-19 samples originated in the United States, Italy and Spain. Sources were T cells, B-cell-depleted T cells, or PBMCs; the material itself was cDNA or gDNA.

Authors' analysis steps: Amplification of reference gene primers was used by the study to estimate nucleated cell counts. Data came from immunoSEQ multiplex PCR; TCRdb stores just in-frame clones and leaves some out. V, J and clone size reflect that table, while D and trimming were determined from the DNA. The sample yields about 190,000 clones, roughly four fifths seen once. Trimming cost V 6 bases and J 3 bases; bases outside gene matches: 8. The germline CDR1 and CDR2 sequences are MNHEY and SVGEGT. The CDR3 totals 15 residues. Sequencing was performed on peripheral blood. The chain links TRBV6-2 or TRBV6-3 to TRBJ1-2; 9 bases line up with TRBD1. This receptor was identified in a man between 25 and 39 years old with active or convalescent COVID-19. The CDR3 DNA reads as TGTGCCAGCAGCGACCCGGGACAGGGATACTATGGCTACACCTTC. This translates into CASSDPGQGYYGYTF.